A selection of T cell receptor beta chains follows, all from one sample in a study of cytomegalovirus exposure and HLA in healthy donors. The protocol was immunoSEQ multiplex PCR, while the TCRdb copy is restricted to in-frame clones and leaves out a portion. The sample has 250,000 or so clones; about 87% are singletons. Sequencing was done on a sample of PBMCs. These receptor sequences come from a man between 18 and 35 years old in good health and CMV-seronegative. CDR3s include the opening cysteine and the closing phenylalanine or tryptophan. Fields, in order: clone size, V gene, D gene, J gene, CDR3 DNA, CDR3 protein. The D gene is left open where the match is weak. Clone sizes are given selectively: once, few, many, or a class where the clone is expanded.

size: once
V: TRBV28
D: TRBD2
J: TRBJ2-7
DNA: TGTGCCAGCAGCTCCTACAGGGAATTAGCGGGAGGACCTACCTACGAGCAGTACTTC
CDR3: CASSSYRELAGGPTYEQYF

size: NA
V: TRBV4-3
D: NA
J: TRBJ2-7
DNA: TGCGCCAGCAGCCAGGATTGGACAACCTACGAGCAGTACTTC
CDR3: CASSQDWTTYEQYF

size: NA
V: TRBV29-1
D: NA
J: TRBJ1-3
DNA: TGCAGCGTTGAGGTTTCGGTCGGAAACACCATATATTTT
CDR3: CSVEVSVGNTIYF

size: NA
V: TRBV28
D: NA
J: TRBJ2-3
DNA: TGTGCCAGCAGTTTCAACTCCCGCACAGATACGCAGTATTTT
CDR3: CASSFNSRTDTQYF

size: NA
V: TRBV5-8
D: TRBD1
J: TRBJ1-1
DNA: TGTGCCAGCAGCTTGCAAGGGACAGCTAACACTGAAGCTTTCTTT
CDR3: CASSLQGTANTEAFF

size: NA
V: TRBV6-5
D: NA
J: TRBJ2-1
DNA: TGTGCCAGCAGTCACGGGGATAACAATGAGCAGTTCTTC
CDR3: CASSHGDNNEQFF

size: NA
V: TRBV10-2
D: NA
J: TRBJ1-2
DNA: TGCGCCAGCAGTGATAGGAGGGAAGCTAACTATGGCTACACCTTC
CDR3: CASSDRREANYGYTF

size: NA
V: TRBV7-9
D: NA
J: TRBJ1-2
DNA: TGTGCCAGCAGCTTAGTCTCGTCTCGGGGGGCTGATGGCTACACCTTC
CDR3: CASSLVSSRGADGYTF

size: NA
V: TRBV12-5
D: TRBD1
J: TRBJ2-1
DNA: TGTGCTAGTGGTTTGGTTCTGATCGGACAGGGGGAGCATCGAAAGAAGGGCAATGAGCAGTTCTTC
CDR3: CASGLVLIGQGEHRKKGNEQFF

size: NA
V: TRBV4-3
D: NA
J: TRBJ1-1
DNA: TGCGCCAGCAGCCAAGGCGTCAGGGGTATTCCTATGAACACTGAAGCTTTCTTT
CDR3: CASSQGVRGIPMNTEAFF

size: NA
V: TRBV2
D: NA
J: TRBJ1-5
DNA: TGTGCCAGCGGGGAGGGGAGTCAGCCCCAGCATTTT
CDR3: CASGEGSQPQHF

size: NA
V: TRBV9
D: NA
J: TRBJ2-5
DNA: TGTGCCAGCAGCGTAGGTCTAGTAGAGACCCAGTACTTC
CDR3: CASSVGLVETQYF

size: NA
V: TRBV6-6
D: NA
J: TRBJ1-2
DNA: TGTGCCAGCGGTGCCTTCAGGGGAGAGTATGGCTACACCTTC
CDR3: CASGAFRGEYGYTF

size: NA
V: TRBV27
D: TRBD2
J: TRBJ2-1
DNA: TGTGCCAGCAGGGAACTAGCGGGATACAATGAGCAGTTCTTC
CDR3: CASRELAGYNEQFF

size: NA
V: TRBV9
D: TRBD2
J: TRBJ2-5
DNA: TGTGCCAGCAGCGTAGAGGGGACTACCCAAGAGACCCAGTACTTC
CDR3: CASSVEGTTQETQYF

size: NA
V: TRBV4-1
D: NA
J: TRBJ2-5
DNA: TGCGCCAGCAGCCAAGTTACAACACAAGAGACCCAGTACTTC
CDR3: CASSQVTTQETQYF

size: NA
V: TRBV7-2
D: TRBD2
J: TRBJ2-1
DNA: TGTGCCAGCAGCTCAAGACTAGCGGGGGGGAACAATGAGCAGTTCTTC
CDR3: CASSSRLAGGNNEQFF

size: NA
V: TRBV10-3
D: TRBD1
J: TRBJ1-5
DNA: TGTGCCACCGGCCTGGGGGGACAGGGGGGACGTAATCAGCCCCAGCATTTT
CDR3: CATGLGGQGGRNQPQHF

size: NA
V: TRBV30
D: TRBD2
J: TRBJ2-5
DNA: TGTGCCGGCAGCGGGGGAGGGGAGACCCAGTACTTC
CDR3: CAGSGGGETQYF

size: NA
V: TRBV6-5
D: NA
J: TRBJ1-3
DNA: TGTGCCAGCAGTCGACAGCACTCTGGAAACACCATATATTTT
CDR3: CASSRQHSGNTIYF

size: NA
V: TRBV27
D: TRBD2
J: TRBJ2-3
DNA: TGTGCCAGCAGTTTACCGCGGACTAGCCTAGCTGATACGCAGTATTTT
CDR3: CASSLPRTSLADTQYF

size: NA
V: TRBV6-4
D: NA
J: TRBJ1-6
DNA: TGTGCCAGCAGTGACTGGGGAGGTTCACCCCTCCACTTT
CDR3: CASSDWGGSPLHF

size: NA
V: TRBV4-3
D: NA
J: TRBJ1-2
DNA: TGCGCCAGCAGCCAAGATTGGAACGGGGGGGCCCAGGGCTACACCTTC
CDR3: CASSQDWNGGAQGYTF

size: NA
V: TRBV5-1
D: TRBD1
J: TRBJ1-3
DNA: TGCGCCAGCAGCTTACCGGGACAGGGAAACACCATATATTTT
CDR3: CASSLPGQGNTIYF

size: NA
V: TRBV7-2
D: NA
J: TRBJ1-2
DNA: TGTGCCAGCAGAACCGGAGGGTGGGATGGCTACACCTTC
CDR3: CASRTGGWDGYTF

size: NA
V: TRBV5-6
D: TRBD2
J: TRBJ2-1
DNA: TGTGCCAGCAGCGGATTGACTAGCGGGAGCAATGAGCAGTTCTTC
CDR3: CASSGLTSGSNEQFF